What follows are 32 T cell receptor beta chains derived from one specimen sequenced in a study of blood T cell repertoires in COVID-19. The assay was immunoSEQ multiplex PCR, and TCRdb's table has in-frame clones only and misses some. The profile shows around 270,000 clones, approximately 86% of them singletons. What was sequenced was peripheral blood. The receptors derive from a man under 40 with active or convalescent COVID-19.

This clone was detected only once. This chain connects TRBV5-1 to TRBJ2-7; the D gene is possibly TRBD1 (5 bases). The CDR3 covers 14 residues. Trimming removed 0 bases at V and 0 bases at J, with 7 bases between. CDR1 is SGHRS, CDR2 YFSETQ, per germline. In DNA, the CDR3 is TGCGCCAGCAGCTTGGATGACAGCTCCTACGAGCAGTACTTC. Translating it yields CASSLDDSSYEQYF.

The chain uses TRBV7-6 and TRBJ2-7; unclear D gene. This CDR3 has 14 amino acids. The ends were cut back, 1 base at V and 0 bases at J, with 7 bases in the middle. Germline V gene lookup returns CDR1 SGHVS and CDR2 FNYEAQ. The CDR3 loop reads CASSLERSSYEQYF. Here the CDR3 DNA reads TGTGCCAGCAGCTTAGAGAGGAGCTCCTACGAGCAGTACTTC.

V gene TRBV18 combines with J gene TRBJ1-1, with a possible D match to TRBD1 (6 bases). This CDR3 has 19 amino acids. Trimming shortened V by 3 bases and J by 5 bases, and 28 bases separated the two germline ends. Per the germline V gene, CDR1 is KGHSH and CDR2 is LQKENI. CDR3 region: CASSPLGRPGVKERTEAFF. In DNA form, the CDR3 reads TGTGCCAGCTCACCTCTCGGCCGGCCAGGGGTTAAAGAGAGGACTGAAGCTTTCTTT.

CDR3 in amino acids: CASSQAQADEQYF. CDR3 DNA sequence: TGTGCCAGCAGCCAAGCGCAGGCCGACGAGCAGTACTTC. The chain is built from TRBV3-1 (or the pseudogene TRBV3-2) and TRBJ2-7; no firm D call. V was cut by 1 base and J by 5 bases, with 9 bases left in between. The CDR3 extends over 13 amino acids. Per germline, CDR1 LGHDT and CDR2 YNNKEL (reference sequence).

The chain carries TRBV6-5 and TRBJ2-7, with TRBD2 identical over 10 bases. This CDR3 is built from 14 residues. CDR1 and CDR2 from the germline V gene are MNHEY and SVGAGI. The junction had 6 bases not matched to a gene; V was cut back by 5 bases and J by 5 bases. The CDR3 sequence: CASSLSGGQDEQYF. CDR3 nucleotides: TGTGCCAGCAGTCTTAGCGGGGGGCAGGACGAGCAGTACTTC.

In this sample, this clone turned up a few times. CDR3 sequence: CSGAGDTEAFF. CDR3 nucleotides: TGCAGTGGGGCGGGGGACACTGAAGCTTTCTTT. The genes are TRBV20-1 and TRBJ1-1; D might be TRBD1 (5 bases). CDR1 and CDR2 (germline): DFQATT, SNEGSKA (reference sequence). The CDR3 totals 11 residues. V lost 7 bases, J lost 3 bases, and 9 bases lay in between.

The chain has TRBV7-7 and TRBJ2-1; D gene uncertain. The germline V gene encodes CDR1 SSHAT and CDR2 FNYEAQ (reference sequence). This CDR3 has 13 amino acids. Trimming took 0 bases from V and 12 from J, leaving 12 bases between them. The CDR3 reads CASSLAPRSGQFF. The CDR3 nucleotides are TGTGCCAGCAGCTTAGCTCCCCGGTCGGGGCAGTTCTTC.

The V gene is TRBV5-6, the J gene TRBJ2-3, with 14 nucleotides matching TRBD2. CDR1 is SGHDT and CDR2 is YYEEEE in the germline V gene. Losses at the gene ends were 2 bases for V and 0 bases for J; bases not matched to a gene: 8. This CDR3 comprises 19 residues. The CDR3 coding sequence is TGTGCCAGCAGCTTCTGGACTAGCGGGGGGATTACTAGCACAGATACGCAGTATTTT. Translating it yields CASSFWTSGGITSTDTQYF.

V usage is TRBV15 and J usage is TRBJ2-7; D unresolved. This CDR3 is built from 14 residues. Germline assignment: CDR1 LNHNV and CDR2 YYDKDF (reference sequence). V was clipped by 0 bases and J by 1 base, with 7 bases between them. The CDR3 sequence: CATSRDRQSYEQYF. The DNA of the CDR3 is TGTGCCACCAGCAGAGATCGCCAGTCCTACGAGCAGTACTTC.

This clone was detected a few times. This rearrangement joins TRBV19 to TRBJ1-6; D possibly corresponds to TRBD1 (5 bases). The CDR3 has 13 residues. Per the germline V gene, CDR1 is LNHDA and CDR2 is SQIVND (reference sequence). The V end was cut by 8 bases, the J end by 10 bases, with 15 bases between. The CDR3 region is CASSPGVRSPLHF. The CDR3 DNA reads TGTGCCAGTTCGCCGGGGGTGAGGTCACCCCTCCACTTT.

This sequence joins TRBV6-5 and TRBJ1-4, with TRBD1 as a possible D gene (6 bases). Trimming took off 10 bases at V and 5 bases at J, with 8 bases between the two ends. In germline, CDR1 is MNHEY, CDR2 SVGAGI. This CDR3 is 11 amino acids long. CDR3 loop: CATGTNEKLFF. Here the CDR3 DNA reads TGTGCCACGGGGACAAATGAAAAACTGTTTTTT.

The chain links TRBV7-2 to TRBJ1-1; D gene ambiguous. Germline V CDR1 and CDR2: SGHTA, FQGNSA. This CDR3 spans 14 amino acids. Trimming took off 3 bases at V and 1 base at J, with 9 bases between the two ends. Written as DNA, the CDR3 is TGTGCCAGCAGCTTCGGGTTTGGGAACACTGAAGCTTTCTTT. Translating gives CASSFGFGNTEAFF.

The V gene is TRBV6-6, the J gene TRBJ2-2; the D gene is possibly TRBD2 (5 bases). The germline V gene has CDR1 MNHNY and CDR2 SVGAGI (reference sequence). There are 16 residues in the CDR3. V was trimmed by 6 bases and J by 0 bases, leaving 14 bases between them. This chain's CDR3 is CASSPGEGANTGELFF. CDR3 sequence (DNA): TGTGCCAGCAGCCCCGGCGAGGGCGCGAACACCGGGGAGCTGTTTTTT.

CDR3 amino acids: CASSERGPGLSTDTQYF. The CDR3 bases are TGTGCCAGCAGTGAGCGGGGGCCGGGTCTCTCCACAGATACGCAGTATTTT. The V and J genes are TRBV6-2 or TRBV6-3 and TRBJ2-3, with TRBD2 matching 8 bases. The CDR3 sequence is 17 residues long. The germline gives CDR1 MNHEY, CDR2 SVGEGT. V shed 5 bases and J 2 bases; nucleotides not matched to a gene: 12.

The CDR3: CASSESGRGSTDEQFF. Written as DNA, the CDR3 is TGCGCCAGCAGTGAGTCAGGCAGGGGGAGTACCGATGAGCAGTTCTTC. The chain recombines TRBV10-1 with TRBJ2-1; TRBD1 matches at 7 bases. The germline V gene encodes CDR1 WNHNN and CDR2 SYGVQD (reference sequence). This CDR3 contains 16 residues. The junction had 10 bases not matched to a gene; V was cut back by 0 bases and J by 8 bases.

CDR3 amino acids: CASSLIKADEAFF. The DNA for the CDR3 is TGTGCCAGCAGCTTAATTAAAGCGGACGAAGCTTTCTTT. The J gene is TRBJ1-1, the V gene TRBV27; D gene ambiguous. The CDR3 is made up of 13 amino acids. The germline V and J ends were trimmed by 6 bases and 8 bases, with 16 bases remaining between them. CDR1 is MNHEY, CDR2 SMNVEV, per germline (reference sequence).

The J gene is TRBJ1-2, the V gene TRBV6-1; D unclear. This CDR3 spans 13 amino acids. V shed 1 base and J shed 4 bases, with 7 bases lying between them. Germline CDR1 reads MNHNS; CDR2 reads SASEGT. The CDR3 nucleotides read TGTGCCAGCAGTGAAGTCTCCGGCTATGGCTACACCTTC. Protein: CASSEVSGYGYTF.

The chain employs TRBV11-2 and TRBJ2-5; D is undetermined. Germline-derived CDR1 and CDR2 are SGHAT and FQNNGV. V was trimmed by 1 base and J by 3 bases, leaving 12 bases between them. CDR3 length equals 15 residues. Here the CDR3 DNA reads TGTGCCAGCAGCTTAGTGGGCCTCAAGAAAGAGACCCAGTACTTC. It is translated as CASSLVGLKKETQYF. The variable domain in full, with the rest retrieved from reference TRBV11-2 and TRBJ2-5, is EAGVAQSPRYKIIEKRQSVAFWCNPISGHATLYWYQQILGQGPKLLIQFQNNGVVDDSQLPKDRFSAERLKGVDSTLKIQPAKLEDSAVYLCASSLVGLKKETQYFGPGTRLLVL.

The chain combines TRBV5-4 with TRBJ2-6; 8 bases agree with TRBD1. V was clipped by 3 bases and J by 5 bases; unmatched bases: 7. This CDR3 is 16 amino acids long. Germline V gene lookup returns CDR1 SGHNT and CDR2 YYREEE (reference sequence). CDR3 protein: CASSSRTGQRANVLTF. The DNA for the CDR3 is TGTGCCAGCAGCTCTCGGACAGGGCAGAGGGCCAACGTCCTGACTTTC.

The CDR3 protein is CASSLSTGDSNQPQHF. The DNA for the CDR3 is TGTGCCAGCAGTTTATCGACAGGGGATAGCAATCAGCCCCAGCATTTT. V and J are TRBV27 and TRBJ1-5, with TRBD1 matching over 8 bases. This CDR3 is built from 16 residues. Trimming at V came to 0 bases and at J to 0 bases, leaving 1 base not matched to a gene. Looked up from germline, CDR1 is MNHEY and CDR2 is SMNVEV (reference sequence).

Here the CDR3 DNA reads TGTGCCAGCTCACCAGGGGGGGTGGTGTTAATGAACACTGAAGCTTTCTTT. Translation: CASSPGGVVLMNTEAFF. The chain employs TRBV18 and TRBJ1-1, with D maybe TRBD1 (5 bases). V lost 2 bases, J lost 0 bases, and 16 bases lay in between. Germline V CDR1 and CDR2: KGHSH, LQKENI. This CDR3 spans 17 amino acids.

The V gene is TRBV15, the J gene TRBJ1-1, with unresolved D. CDR3 length: 13 residues. With 0 bases removed from V and 11 bases from J, the gap between germline ends came to 13 bases. Germline CDR1 reads LNHNV; CDR2 reads YYDKDF (reference sequence). In DNA form, the CDR3 reads TGTGCCACCAGCAGAGATCCCACATCGTGGGCTTTCTTT. The encoded protein is CATSRDPTSWAFF.

The CDR3 region is CASSPPAAGGSYEQYF. The CDR3 DNA follows: TGTGCCAGCTCACCACCCGCCGCAGGGGGGTCCTACGAGCAGTACTTC. This chain links TRBV18 with TRBJ2-7; tentatively, D is TRBD1 (7 bases). CDR3 length: 16 amino acids. Between the trimmed V and J ends, which lost 0 bases and 1 base, there was a span of 13 bases. Per germline, CDR1 KGHSH and CDR2 LQKENI.

V and J are TRBV4-3 and TRBJ1-1; D is unclear. The CDR3 covers 15 residues. Germline CDR1 and CDR2: LGHNA and YSLEER. Deletions cut 1 base from V and 4 bases from J, with 13 bases between. The CDR3 DNA reads TGCGCCAGCAGCCAAGGGCTTGAGGGTGGCACTGAAGCTTTCTTT. This encodes CASSQGLEGGTEAFF.

The chain combines TRBV11-2 with TRBJ2-1, with a tentative D call TRBD2 (6 bases). This CDR3 has 17 amino acids. The V and J ends lost 4 bases and 1 base respectively, with 17 bases between them. The V gene's germline CDR1 is SGHAT and CDR2 FQNNGV. CDR3 DNA: TGTGCCAGCAGCTCAGGGCGGGGAGCCGCGTCCTACAATGAGCAGTTCTTC. This gives the protein CASSSGRGAASYNEQFF. The complete variable domain, with remaining parts taken from reference TRBV11-2 and TRBJ2-1, reads EAGVAQSPRYKIIEKRQSVAFWCNPISGHATLYWYQQILGQGPKLLIQFQNNGVVDDSQLPKDRFSAERLKGVDSTLKIQPAKLEDSAVYLCASSSGRGAASYNEQFFGPGTRLTVL.

The chain couples TRBV6-6 to TRBJ2-3; 8 bases map to TRBD1. Germline CDR1 reads MNHNY; CDR2 reads SVGAGI (reference sequence). The V and J ends lost 3 bases and 1 base, in that order; junction bases with no gene match: 3. The CDR3 loop spans 15 amino acids. The DNA of the CDR3 is TGTGCCAGCAGTTATCCGGGACAGGGCACAGATACGCAGTATTTT. As protein: CASSYPGQGTDTQYF.

This clone was recorded only once. The genes are TRBV6-8 and TRBJ1-2, with D possibly matching TRBD1 (5 bases). CDR1 MNHGY and CDR2 SAAAGT come from the germline V gene. CDR3 length: 14 amino acids. V was clipped by 6 bases and J by 1 base, with 12 bases between them. The CDR3 loop reads CASSLLGLNYGYTF. Here the CDR3 DNA reads TGTGCCAGCAGCCTCCTGGGGCTTAACTATGGCTACACCTTC.

The CDR3 protein is CASNPTGGNQPQHF. CDR3 bases: TGTGCCAGCAACCCCACAGGGGGCAATCAGCCCCAGCATTTT. The chain carries TRBV6-5 and TRBJ1-5, with TRBD1 matching 7 bases. J was trimmed by 2 bases and V by 7 bases; bases with no gene match: 5. Germline V gene sequence: CDR1 MNHEY, CDR2 SVGAGI. This CDR3 region has 14 residues.

This clone is a singleton in its sample. This chain connects TRBV14 to TRBJ1-2; 7 nucleotides match TRBD1. The CDR3 runs to 15 residues. J was trimmed by 2 bases and V by 1 base; bases with no gene match: 4. CDR1 SGHDN and CDR2 FVKESK come from the germline V gene. Here the CDR3 reads CASSQVGRGNYGYTF. The CDR3 bases are TGTGCCAGCAGCCAAGTCGGCAGGGGGAACTATGGCTACACCTTC. Together with reference TRBV14 and TRBJ1-2, the CDR3 gives the full variable domain: EAGVTQFPSHSVIEKGQTVTLRCDPISGHDNLYWYRRVMGKEIKFLLHFVKESKQDESGMPNNRFLAERTGGTYSTLKVQPAELEDSGVYFCASSQVGRGNYGYTFGSGTRLTVV.

The rearrangement joins TRBV15 to TRBJ2-5; 14 bases match TRBD2. The CDR3 spans 15 residues. The germline V gene encodes CDR1 LNHNV and CDR2 YYDKDF (reference sequence). V dropped 9 bases and J dropped 7; count of bases not matched to a gene: 10. CDR3 DNA sequence: TGTGCCACAAGGACTAGCGGGGGGCCCATACGGACCCAGTACTTC. It translates to CATRTSGGPIRTQYF.

The genes are TRBV19 and TRBJ1-2, with D perhaps TRBD1 (5 bases). The CDR3 covers 13 residues. Trimming took 3 bases from V and 8 from J, leaving 13 bases between them. Germline loops: CDR1 LNHDA, CDR2 SQIVND (reference sequence). The CDR3 DNA reads TGTGCCAGTAGTATTGAGCGCAGGGCCGGCTACACCTTC. Its translation: CASSIERRAGYTF.

The genes are TRBV6-5 and TRBJ2-3, with TRBD2 as a possible D gene (5 bases). V lost 8 bases, J lost 4 bases, and 19 bases lay in between. CDR1 and CDR2 (germline): MNHEY, SVGAGI. The CDR3 runs 15 residues. CDR3 amino acids: CASGPGGGGADTQYF. The CDR3 DNA sequence: TGTGCCAGCGGCCCCGGCGGTGGAGGAGCAGATACGCAGTATTTT.